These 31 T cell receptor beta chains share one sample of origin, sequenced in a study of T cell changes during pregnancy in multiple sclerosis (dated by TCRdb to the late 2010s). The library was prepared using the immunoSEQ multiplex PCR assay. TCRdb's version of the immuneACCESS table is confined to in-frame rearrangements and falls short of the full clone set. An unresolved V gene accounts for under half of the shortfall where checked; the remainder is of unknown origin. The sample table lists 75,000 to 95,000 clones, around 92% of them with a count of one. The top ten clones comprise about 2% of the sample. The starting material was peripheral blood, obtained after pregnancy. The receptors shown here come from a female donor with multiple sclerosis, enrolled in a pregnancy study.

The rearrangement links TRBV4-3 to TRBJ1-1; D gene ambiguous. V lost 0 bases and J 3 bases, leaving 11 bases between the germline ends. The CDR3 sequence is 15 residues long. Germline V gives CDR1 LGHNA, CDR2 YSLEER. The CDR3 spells CASSQDTGSHTEAFF. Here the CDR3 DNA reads TGCGCCAGCAGCCAAGATACGGGGAGCCACACTGAAGCTTTCTTT.

CDR3 nucleotides: TGTGCCAGCAGCGTAGGAGGGGGTAACTATGGCTACACCTTC. Protein sequence: CASSVGGGNYGYTF. The chain links TRBV9 to TRBJ1-2; D possibly corresponds to TRBD1 (6 bases). CDR1 and CDR2 (germline): SGDLS, YYNGEE. There are 14 residues in the CDR3. Trimming pared 0 bases from V and 1 base from J, leaving 7 bases between.

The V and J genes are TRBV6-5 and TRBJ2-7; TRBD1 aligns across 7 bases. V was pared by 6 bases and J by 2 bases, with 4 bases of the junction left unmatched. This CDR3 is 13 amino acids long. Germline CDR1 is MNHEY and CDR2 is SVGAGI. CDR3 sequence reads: CASRAGTAYEQYF. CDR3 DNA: TGTGCCAGCAGGGCCGGGACAGCCTACGAGCAGTACTTC.

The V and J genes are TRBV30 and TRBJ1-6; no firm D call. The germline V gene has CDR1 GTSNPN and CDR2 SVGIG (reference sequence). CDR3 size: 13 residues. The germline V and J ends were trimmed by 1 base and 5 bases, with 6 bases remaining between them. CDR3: CAWSERDNSPLHF. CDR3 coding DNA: TGTGCCTGGAGTGAGAGGGATAATTCACCCCTCCACTTT.

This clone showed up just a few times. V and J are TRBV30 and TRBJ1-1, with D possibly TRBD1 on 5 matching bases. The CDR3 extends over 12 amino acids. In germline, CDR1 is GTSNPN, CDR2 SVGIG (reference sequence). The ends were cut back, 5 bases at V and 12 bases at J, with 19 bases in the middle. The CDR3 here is CAWARSGAEPFF. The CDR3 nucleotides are TGTGCCTGGGCGAGAAGCGGGGCGGAACCTTTCTTT.

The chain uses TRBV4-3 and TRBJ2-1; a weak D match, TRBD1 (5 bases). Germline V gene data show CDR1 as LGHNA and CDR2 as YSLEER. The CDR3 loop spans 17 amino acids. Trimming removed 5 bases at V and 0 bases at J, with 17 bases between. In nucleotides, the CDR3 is TGCGCCAGCAGCGAAAGTAGTTGGGGCCCCTCCTACAATGAGCAGTTCTTC. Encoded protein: CASSESSWGPSYNEQFF.

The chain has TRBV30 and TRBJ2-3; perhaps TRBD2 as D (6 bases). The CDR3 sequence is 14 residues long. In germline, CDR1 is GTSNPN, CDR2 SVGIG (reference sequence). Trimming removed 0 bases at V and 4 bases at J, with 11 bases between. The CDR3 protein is CAWSVLGGSDTQYF. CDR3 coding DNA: TGTGCCTGGAGTGTCTTAGGAGGGTCAGATACGCAGTATTTT.

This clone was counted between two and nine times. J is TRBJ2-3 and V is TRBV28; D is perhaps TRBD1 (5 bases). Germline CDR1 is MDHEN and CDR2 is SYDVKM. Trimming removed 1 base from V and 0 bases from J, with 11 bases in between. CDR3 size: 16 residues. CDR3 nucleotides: TGTGCCAGCAGTTTATATCCCCAGGGAAGCACAGATACGCAGTATTTT. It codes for CASSLYPQGSTDTQYF.

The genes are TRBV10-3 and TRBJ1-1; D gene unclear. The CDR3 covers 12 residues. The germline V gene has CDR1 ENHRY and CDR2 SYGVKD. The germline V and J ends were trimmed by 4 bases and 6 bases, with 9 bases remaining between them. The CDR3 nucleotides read TGTGCCATCAGTGGCATGGGCGCTGAAGCTTTCTTT. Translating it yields CAISGMGAEAFF.

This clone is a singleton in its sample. The CDR3 bases are TGTGCCTGGGCGGTTGCCAGCTCTGGAAACACCATATATTTT. It specifies CAWAVASSGNTIYF. The chain employs TRBV30 and TRBJ1-3; D is undetermined. V lost 5 bases and J lost 0, with 11 bases in between. CDR1 is GTSNPN and CDR2 is SVGIG in the germline V gene (reference sequence). The CDR3 is 14 residues long.

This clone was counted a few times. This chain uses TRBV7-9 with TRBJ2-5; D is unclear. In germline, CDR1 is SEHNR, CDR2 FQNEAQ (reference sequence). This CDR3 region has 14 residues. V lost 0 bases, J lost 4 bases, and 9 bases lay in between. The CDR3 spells CASSLAITAETQYF. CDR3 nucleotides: TGTGCCAGCAGCTTAGCTATTACAGCAGAGACCCAGTACTTC.

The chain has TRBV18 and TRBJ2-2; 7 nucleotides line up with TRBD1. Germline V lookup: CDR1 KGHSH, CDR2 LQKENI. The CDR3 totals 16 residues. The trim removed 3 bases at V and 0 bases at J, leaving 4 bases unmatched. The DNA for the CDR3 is TGTGCCAGCTCACCCGGGACAGCACCGAACACCGGGGAGCTGTTTTTT. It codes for CASSPGTAPNTGELFF.

Written as DNA, the CDR3 is TGTGCCACCAGCAGATTTTGGACAGGGGGCGGCCCCGATGGCACTGAAGCTTTCTTT. Its translation is CATSRFWTGGGPDGTEAFF. The chain uses TRBV15 and TRBJ1-1; TRBD1 matches 11 bases. The germline V gene has CDR1 LNHNV and CDR2 YYDKDF (reference sequence). This CDR3 has 19 residues. Trimming at V came to 2 bases and at J to 4 bases, leaving 15 bases not matched to a gene.

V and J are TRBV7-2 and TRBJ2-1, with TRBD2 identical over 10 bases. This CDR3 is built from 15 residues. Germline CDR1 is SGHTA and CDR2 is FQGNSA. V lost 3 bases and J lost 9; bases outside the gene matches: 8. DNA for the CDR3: TGTGCCAGCAGCTTTGAGTCAGCGGGGGGGTTTGAGCAGTTCTTC. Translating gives CASSFESAGGFEQFF.

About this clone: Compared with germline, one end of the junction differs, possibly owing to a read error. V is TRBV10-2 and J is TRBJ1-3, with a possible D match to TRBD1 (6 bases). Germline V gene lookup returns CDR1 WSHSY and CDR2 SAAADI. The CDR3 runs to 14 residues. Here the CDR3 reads CASHTGTPGYTIYF. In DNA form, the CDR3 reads TGCGCCAGTCATACAGGGACCCCTGGATACACCATATATTTT.

In nucleotides, the CDR3 is TGTGCCAGCAGTGAAGCGGAGCGGGGGGACAATGAGCAGTTCTTC. Translated, it gives CASSEAERGDNEQFF. The chain carries TRBV6-1 and TRBJ2-1; 9 bases are shared with TRBD2. V lost 0 bases, J lost 5 bases, and 2 bases stayed unmatched. CDR1 is MNHNS and CDR2 is SASEGT in the germline V gene. The CDR3 consists of 15 residues.

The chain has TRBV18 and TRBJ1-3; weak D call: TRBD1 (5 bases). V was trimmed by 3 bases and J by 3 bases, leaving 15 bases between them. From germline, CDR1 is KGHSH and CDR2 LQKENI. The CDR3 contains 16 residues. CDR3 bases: TGTGCCAGCTCACCTGCGATGGGGGGAAGTGGAAACACCATATATTTT. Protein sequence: CASSPAMGGSGNTIYF.

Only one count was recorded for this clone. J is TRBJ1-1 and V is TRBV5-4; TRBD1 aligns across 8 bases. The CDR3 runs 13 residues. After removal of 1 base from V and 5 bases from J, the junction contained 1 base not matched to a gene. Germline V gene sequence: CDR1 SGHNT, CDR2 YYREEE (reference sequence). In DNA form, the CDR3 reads TGTGCCAGCAGCTTGACAGGGGGAACTGAAGCTTTCTTT. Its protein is CASSLTGGTEAFF.

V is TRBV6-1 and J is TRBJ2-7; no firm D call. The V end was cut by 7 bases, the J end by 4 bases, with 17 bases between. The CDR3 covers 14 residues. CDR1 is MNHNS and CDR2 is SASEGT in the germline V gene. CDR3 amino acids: CASISSESRYEQYF. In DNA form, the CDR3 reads TGTGCCAGCATATCTAGTGAGTCTCGTTACGAGCAGTACTTC.

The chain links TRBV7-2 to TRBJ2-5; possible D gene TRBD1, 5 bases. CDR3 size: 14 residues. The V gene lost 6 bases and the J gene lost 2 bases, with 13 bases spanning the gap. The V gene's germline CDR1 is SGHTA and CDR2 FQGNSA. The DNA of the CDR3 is TGTGCCAGCAGAACGAGACAGTTTCAAGAGACCCAGTACTTC. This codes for CASRTRQFQETQYF.

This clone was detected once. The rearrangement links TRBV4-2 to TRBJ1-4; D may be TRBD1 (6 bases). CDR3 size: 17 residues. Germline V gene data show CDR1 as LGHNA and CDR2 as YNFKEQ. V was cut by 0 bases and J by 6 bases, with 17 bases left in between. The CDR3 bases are TGTGCCAGCAGCCAAGATAGCGGGGGGGGCCCGGATGAAAAACTGTTTTTT. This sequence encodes CASSQDSGGGPDEKLFF.

For the CDR3, the DNA is TGTGCCAGCAGTCGACAGGGGCATTTCCATGGAGCTTTCTTT. This sequence encodes CASSRQGHFHGAFF. V and J are TRBV7-9 and TRBJ1-1; 8 bases align to TRBD1. The V gene end was trimmed by 6 bases and the J gene end by 10 bases; junction bases not matched to a gene: 13. CDR1 is SEHNR and CDR2 is FQNEAQ in the germline V gene (reference sequence). This CDR3 has 14 residues. The full variable domain, with the rest looked up from reference TRBV7-9 and TRBJ1-1, is DTGVSQNPRHKITKRGQNVTFRCDPISEHNRLYWYRQTLGQGPEFLTYFQNEAQLEKSRLLSDRFSAERPKGSFSTLEIQRTEQGDSAMYLCASSRQGHFHGAFFGQGTRLTVV.

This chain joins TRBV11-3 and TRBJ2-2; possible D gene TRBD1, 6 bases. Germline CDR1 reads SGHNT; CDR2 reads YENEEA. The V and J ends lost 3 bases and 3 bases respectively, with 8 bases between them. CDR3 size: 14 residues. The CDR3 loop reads CASSFYRDTGELFF. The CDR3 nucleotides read TGTGCCAGCAGCTTTTACAGGGACACCGGGGAGCTGTTTTTT.

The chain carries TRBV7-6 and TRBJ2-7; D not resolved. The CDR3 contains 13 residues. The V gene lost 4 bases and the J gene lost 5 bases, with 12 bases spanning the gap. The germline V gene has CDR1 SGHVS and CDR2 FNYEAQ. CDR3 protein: CASSSLPRDEQYF. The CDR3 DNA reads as TGTGCCAGCAGCTCCCTTCCCCGGGACGAGCAGTACTTC.

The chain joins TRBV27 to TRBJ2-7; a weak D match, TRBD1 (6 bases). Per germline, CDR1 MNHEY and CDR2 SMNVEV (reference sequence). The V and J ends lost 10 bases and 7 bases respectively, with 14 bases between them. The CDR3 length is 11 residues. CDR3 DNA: TGTGCCACCGGACAGACCCTGGAGCAGTACTTC. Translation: CATGQTLEQYF.

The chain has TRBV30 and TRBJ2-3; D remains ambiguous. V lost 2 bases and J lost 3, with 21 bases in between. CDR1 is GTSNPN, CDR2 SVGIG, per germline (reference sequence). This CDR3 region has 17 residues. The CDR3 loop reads CAWSTPRSYLKTDTQYF. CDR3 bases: TGTGCCTGGAGTACGCCCCGGAGCTACCTCAAGACAGATACGCAGTATTTT.

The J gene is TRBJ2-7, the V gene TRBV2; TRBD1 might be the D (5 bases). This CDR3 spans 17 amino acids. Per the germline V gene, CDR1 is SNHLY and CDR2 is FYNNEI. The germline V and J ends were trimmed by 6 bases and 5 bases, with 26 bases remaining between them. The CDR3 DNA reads TGTGCCAGCAGGCACACCTCGGCCCCCCCTCTCAGGGACGAGCAGTACTTC. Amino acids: CASRHTSAPPLRDEQYF.

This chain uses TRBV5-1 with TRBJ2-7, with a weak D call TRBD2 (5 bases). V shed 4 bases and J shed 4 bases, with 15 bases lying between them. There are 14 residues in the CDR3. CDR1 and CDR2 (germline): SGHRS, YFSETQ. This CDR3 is CASSPGMIEYEQYF. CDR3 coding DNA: TGCGCCAGCAGCCCCGGGATGATCGAATACGAGCAGTACTTC.

DNA for the CDR3: TGTGCCAGCAACAGGGTCGCCAAAGAGACCCAGTACTTC. Protein sequence: CASNRVAKETQYF. The J gene is TRBJ2-5, the V gene TRBV6-1; a weak D match, TRBD1 (6 bases). Trimming took 7 bases from V and 3 from J, leaving 12 bases between them. The CDR3 is 13 residues long. The germline gives CDR1 MNHNS, CDR2 SASEGT.

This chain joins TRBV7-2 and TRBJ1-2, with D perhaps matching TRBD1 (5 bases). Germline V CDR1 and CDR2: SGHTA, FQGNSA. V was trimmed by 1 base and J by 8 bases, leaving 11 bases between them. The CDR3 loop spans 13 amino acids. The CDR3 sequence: CASSLVRGAGYTF. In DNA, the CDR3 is TGTGCCAGCAGCTTAGTAAGGGGTGCAGGCTACACCTTC.

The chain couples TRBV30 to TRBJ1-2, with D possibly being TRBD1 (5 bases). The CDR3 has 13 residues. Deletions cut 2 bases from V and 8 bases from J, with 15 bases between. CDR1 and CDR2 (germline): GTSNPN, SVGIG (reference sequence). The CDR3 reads CAWSLSGAGGYTF. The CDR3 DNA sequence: TGTGCCTGGAGTCTTAGCGGGGCAGGAGGCTACACCTTC.